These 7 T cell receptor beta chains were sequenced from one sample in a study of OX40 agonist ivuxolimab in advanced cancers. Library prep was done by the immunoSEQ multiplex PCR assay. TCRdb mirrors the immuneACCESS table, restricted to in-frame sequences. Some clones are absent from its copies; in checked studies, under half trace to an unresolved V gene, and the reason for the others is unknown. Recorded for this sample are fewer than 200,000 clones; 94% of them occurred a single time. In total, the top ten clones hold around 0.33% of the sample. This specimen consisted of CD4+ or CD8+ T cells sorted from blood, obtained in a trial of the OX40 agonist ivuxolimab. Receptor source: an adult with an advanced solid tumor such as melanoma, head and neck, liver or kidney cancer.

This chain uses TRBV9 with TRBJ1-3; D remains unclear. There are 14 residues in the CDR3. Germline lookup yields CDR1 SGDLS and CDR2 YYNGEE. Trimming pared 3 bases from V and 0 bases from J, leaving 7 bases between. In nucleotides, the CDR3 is TGTGCCAGCAGCGCCGAGGTCTCTGGAAACACCATATATTTT. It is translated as CASSAEVSGNTIYF.

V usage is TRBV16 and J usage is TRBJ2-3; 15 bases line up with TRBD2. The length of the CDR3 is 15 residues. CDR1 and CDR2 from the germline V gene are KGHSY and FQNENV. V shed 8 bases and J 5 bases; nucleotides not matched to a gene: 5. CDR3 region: CASSMGLAGGDTQYF. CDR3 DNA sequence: TGTGCCAGCTCGATGGGACTAGCGGGAGGAGATACGCAGTATTTT. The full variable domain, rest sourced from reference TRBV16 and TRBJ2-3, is GEEVAQTPKHLVRGEGQKAKLYCAPIKGHSYVFWYQQVLKNEFKFLISFQNENVFDETGMPKERFSAKCLPNSPCSLEIQATKLEDSAVYFCASSMGLAGGDTQYFGPGTRLTVL.

CDR3 sequence reads: CASSSPDRGEYQETQYF. In DNA form, the CDR3 reads TGTGCCAGCAGTTCGCCGGACAGGGGCGAATACCAAGAGACCCAGTACTTC. The V call is TRBV28, the J call TRBJ2-5; 9 bases align to TRBD1. The CDR3 has 17 residues. Looked up from germline, CDR1 is MDHEN and CDR2 is SYDVKM. The V and J ends lost 4 bases and 0 bases, in that order; junction bases with no gene match: 9.

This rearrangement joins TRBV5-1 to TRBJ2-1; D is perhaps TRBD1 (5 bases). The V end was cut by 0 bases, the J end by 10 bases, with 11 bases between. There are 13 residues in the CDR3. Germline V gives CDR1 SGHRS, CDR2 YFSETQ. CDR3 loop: CASSLEGQAEQFF. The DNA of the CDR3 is TGCGCCAGCAGCTTGGAGGGGCAAGCGGAGCAGTTCTTC. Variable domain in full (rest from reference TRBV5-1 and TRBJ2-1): KAGVTQTPRYLIKTRGQQVTLSCSPISGHRSVSWYQQTPGQGLQFLFEYFSETQRNKGNFPGRFSGRQFSNSRSEMNVSTLELGDSALYLCASSLEGQAEQFFGPGTRLTVL.

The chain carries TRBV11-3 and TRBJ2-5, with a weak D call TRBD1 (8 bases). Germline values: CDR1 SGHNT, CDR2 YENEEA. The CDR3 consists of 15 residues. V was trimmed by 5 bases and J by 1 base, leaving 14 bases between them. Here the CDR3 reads CASSPNRGGQETQYF. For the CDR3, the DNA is TGTGCCAGCAGCCCCAACAGGGGGGGCCAAGAGACCCAGTACTTC.

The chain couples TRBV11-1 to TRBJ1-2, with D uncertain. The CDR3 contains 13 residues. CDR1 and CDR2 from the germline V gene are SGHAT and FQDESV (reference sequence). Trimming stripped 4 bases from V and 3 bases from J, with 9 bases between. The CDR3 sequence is CASSSWRDYGYTF. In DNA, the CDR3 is TGTGCCAGCAGCTCCTGGAGAGACTATGGCTACACCTTC.

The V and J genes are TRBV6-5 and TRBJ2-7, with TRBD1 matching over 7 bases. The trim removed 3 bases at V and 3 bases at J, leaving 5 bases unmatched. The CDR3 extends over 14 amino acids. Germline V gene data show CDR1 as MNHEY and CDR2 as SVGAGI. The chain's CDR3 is CASSYPGQDYEQYF. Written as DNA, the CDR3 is TGTGCCAGCAGTTATCCCGGACAGGACTACGAGCAGTACTTC.